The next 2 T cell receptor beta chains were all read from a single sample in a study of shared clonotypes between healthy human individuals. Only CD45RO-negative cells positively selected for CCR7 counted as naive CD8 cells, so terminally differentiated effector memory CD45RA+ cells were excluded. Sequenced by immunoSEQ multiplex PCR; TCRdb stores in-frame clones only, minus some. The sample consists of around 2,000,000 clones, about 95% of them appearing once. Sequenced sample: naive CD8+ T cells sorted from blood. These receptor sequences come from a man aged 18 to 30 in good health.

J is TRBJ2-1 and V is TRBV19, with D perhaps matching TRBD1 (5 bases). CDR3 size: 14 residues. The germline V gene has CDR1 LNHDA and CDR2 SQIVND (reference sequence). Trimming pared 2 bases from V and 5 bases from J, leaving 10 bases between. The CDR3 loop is CASSIRGRDNEQFF. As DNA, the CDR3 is TGTGCCAGTAGTATAAGAGGCAGGGACAATGAGCAGTTCTTC.

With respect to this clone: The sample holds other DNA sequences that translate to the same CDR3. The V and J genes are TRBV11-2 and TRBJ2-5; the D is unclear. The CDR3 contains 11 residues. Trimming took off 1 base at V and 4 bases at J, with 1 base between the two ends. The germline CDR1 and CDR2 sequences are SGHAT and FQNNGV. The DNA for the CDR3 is TGTGCCAGCAGCTTAGTAGAGACCCAGTACTTC. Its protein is CASSLVETQYF.